Listed here is a single TCR beta chain. Antigen: not known. The CDR3 is 12 residues long. Germline CDR1 is SGHKS and CDR2 is YYEKEE (reference sequence). With 6 bases removed from V and 1 base from J, the gap between germline ends came to 7 bases. The source of the sample is a study of T cell repertoires in cytomegalovirus infection. Study information: CMV infection together with matching HLA type was indicated by public TCR beta signatures.

From the reads, TCRdb called clonotypes with MiXCR, one entry per CDR3 protein. The sample includes more than 400,000 distinct CDR3 sequences, more than 25% of them seen just once. General study findings and limits: Adding up the frequency of public TCR beta families identified people who carried CMV plus the relevant HLA. In two of eight donors, the top clonotype was HLA-C-restricted CMV-specific.

The TCR comes from a human donor in good health (CMV status not recorded). Some clones in this sample may be carry-over from other donors' samples. The chain joins TRBV5-5 to TRBJ2-5; maybe TRBD1 (6 bases). Material: PBMCs. CDR3 sequence: CASNRVQETQYF. Written as DNA, the CDR3 is TGTGCCAGCAACAGGGTCCAAGAGACCCAGTACTTC.